This TCR beta chain is drawn from a study of cytomegalovirus exposure and HLA in healthy donors. Use of 60 Vbeta and 13 Jbeta primers characterized the PCR. Assay: immunoSEQ multiplex PCR; the TCRdb copy retains only in-frame clones and omits some. The sample has nearly 200,000 clones. Germline V gene data show CDR1 as SGHTS and CDR2 as YDEGEE. CDR3 length equals 15 residues. V trimming: 3 bases; J trimming: 3 bases; junction bases outside the gene matches: 9. The chain links TRBV5-8 to TRBJ2-7, with 7 bases that match TRBD1. Source material: PBMCs. The receptor was derived from a boy aged 5-17 years in good health and CMV-seronegative. The CDR3 DNA follows: TGTGCCAGCAGCTCCCCAGGCAGGGGGTACTACGAGCAGTACTTC. It encodes CASSSPGRGYYEQYF.